The present T cell receptor beta chain was sequenced within a study of T-cell reconstitution after alpha-beta-depleted transplantation in children. General study results and limits: Hyperexpanded clones declined; after one year, newly produced T cells mostly supplied diversity. Expanded graft clones numbering several hundred reportedly gave rise to alpha-beta T cells about two months after transplant.

There are a few counts of this clonotype. Antigen specificity is unknown. For TCRbeta, the library was prepared with unique molecular identifiers. In TCRdb, the PCR reads were re-called with MiXCR into one record per CDR3 protein. The sample has around 450,000 distinct CDR3 sequences; roughly 17% are singletons. Germline trimming cut 5 bases from V and 1 base from J; bases unmatched to any gene: 8. Germline loops: CDR1 KGHDR, CDR2 SFDVKD. The CDR3 runs to 16 residues. This TCR was sampled from a boy under two years old who had a stem cell transplant for Wiskott-Aldrich syndrome, so the T cells may come from the graft donor. Source: PBMCs, mostly from graft donor cells, taken 360 days after TCRalphabeta/CD19-depleted stem cell transplant. J is TRBJ2-5 and V is TRBV24-1; 8 bases are a match to TRBD2. Here the CDR3 reads CATSVAGGLPQETQYF. The CDR3 coding sequence is TGTGCCACCAGTGTTGCGGGAGGCCTCCCCCAAGAGACCCAGTACTTC.